One sample yielded the 20 T cell receptor beta chains listed below, sequenced in a study of T-cell memory formation after mild COVID-19. MiXCR, applied by TCRdb to the 5' RACE reads, yields one record per CDR3 protein. The data hold about 320,000 distinct CDR3 sequences, with more than 13% observed a single time. Sequenced input: PBMCs or a T cell subset sorted from them (not recorded which). Every receptor here comes from a young man who had mild COVID-19 (a few samples of this study predate the infection). Cell type and time point are not known.

The chain recombines TRBV5-1 with TRBJ2-1; 12 nucleotides match TRBD2. The junction had 11 bases not matched to a gene; V was cut back by 1 base and J by 0 bases. Germline V gives CDR1 SGHRS, CDR2 YFSETQ. This CDR3 is built from 20 residues. The chain's CDR3 is CASSLTLLAGGSSSYNEQFF. DNA for the CDR3: TGCGCCAGCAGCTTGACGCTCCTAGCGGGGGGGAGCAGCTCCTACAATGAGCAGTTCTTC.

The chain has TRBV30 and TRBJ1-2, with 7 bases that match TRBD1. The CDR3 extends over 13 amino acids. The V and J ends lost 0 bases and 8 bases, in that order; junction bases with no gene match: 6. Germline assignment: CDR1 GTSNPN and CDR2 SVGIG (reference sequence). The CDR3 here is CAWSVNRQGGYTF. DNA of the CDR3: TGTGCCTGGAGTGTTAATCGACAGGGCGGCTACACCTTC.

This chain connects TRBV12-3 or TRBV12-4 to TRBJ1-3; D ambiguous. Trimming stripped 7 bases from V and 4 bases from J, with 5 bases between. The CDR3 is made up of 11 amino acids. This chain's CDR3 is CASTRGNTIYF. For the CDR3, the DNA is TGTGCCAGCACGAGGGGAAACACCATATATTTT.

This chain joins TRBV5-1 and TRBJ1-2; D possibly corresponds to TRBD1 (5 bases). V was shortened by 0 bases and J by 8 bases, with 14 bases between the two germline ends. This CDR3 comprises 14 residues. Germline V CDR1 and CDR2: SGHRS, YFSETQ. CDR3 DNA sequence: TGCGCCAGCAGCTTGGCCGCCGGGGGAAGGGGCTACACCTTC. Its translation is CASSLAAGGRGYTF.

The CDR3 loop reads CASSHRLVQGVTEAFF. The CDR3, as DNA: TGCGCCAGCAGCCATCGCTTAGTACAGGGTGTTACTGAAGCTTTCTTT. V and J are TRBV4-1 and TRBJ1-1, with D possibly being TRBD1 (6 bases). Germline CDR1 MGHRA, CDR2 YSYEKL. The germline V and J ends were trimmed by 3 bases and 5 bases, with 19 bases remaining between them. The CDR3 spans 16 residues.

The chain joins TRBV20-1 to TRBJ2-5; D gene unclear. The length of the CDR3 is 11 residues. Trimming stripped 4 bases from V and 2 bases from J, with 5 bases between. Germline V gene sequence: CDR1 DFQATT, CDR2 SNEGSKA (reference sequence). Written as DNA, the CDR3 is TGCAGTGCTAAGCAGCAAGAGACCCAGTACTTC. It encodes CSAKQQETQYF.

The chain recombines TRBV7-3 with TRBJ2-3; a possible D gene is TRBD2 (6 bases). This CDR3 spans 16 amino acids. Germline V lookup: CDR1 SGHTA, CDR2 FQGTGA. Deletions cut 8 bases from V and 2 bases from J, with 20 bases between. CDR3 sequence reads: CASSVLAAPITDTQYF. The DNA of the CDR3 is TGTGCCAGCTCGGTCTTAGCGGCTCCGATCACAGATACGCAGTATTTT.

The chain is built from TRBV12-3 or TRBV12-4 and TRBJ2-1, with 12 bases lining up with TRBD2. The CDR3 is made up of 16 amino acids. J lost 6 bases, V lost 3 bases, and 6 bases had no gene match. The CDR3 loop reads CASSFASGGDFNEQFF. CDR3 nucleotide sequence: TGTGCCAGCAGTTTTGCTAGCGGGGGGGACTTCAATGAGCAGTTCTTC.

Many counts were recorded for this clonotype. This rearrangement joins TRBV6-2 or TRBV6-3 to TRBJ1-2, with D unresolved. This CDR3 spans 12 amino acids. Germline CDR1 and CDR2: MNHEY and SVGEGT. Between the trimmed V and J ends, which lost 4 bases and 3 bases, there was a span of 6 bases. The DNA of the CDR3 is TGTGCCAGCAGTTCCGGGGACTATGGCTACACCTTC. It translates to CASSSGDYGYTF.

Comments on this clonotype: Compared with germline, one end of the junction differs, possibly owing to a read error. This rearrangement joins TRBV7-7 to TRBJ2-3, with a weak D call TRBD1 (5 bases). CDR3 length: 15 amino acids. CDR1 SSHAT and CDR2 FNYEAQ come from the germline V gene (reference sequence). The chain's CDR3 is CASSLGTGRTDTQYF. CDR3 nucleotides: TGTGCTAGCAGCTTAGGCACAGGCCGCACAGATACGCAGTATTTT.

This clonotype was seen a handful of times. The rearrangement uses TRBV7-9 and TRBJ2-3; 9 bases agree with TRBD1. This CDR3 has 15 amino acids. Germline values: CDR1 SEHNR, CDR2 FQNEAQ (reference sequence). V was pared by 5 bases and J by 4 bases, with 7 bases of the junction left unmatched. CDR3 sequence reads: CASSHRDREADTQYF. CDR3 bases: TGTGCCAGCAGCCACCGGGACAGGGAGGCAGATACGCAGTATTTT.

This clonotype was found a few times. This could be a read error, since a much larger clone is one nucleotide away. The chain employs TRBV9 and TRBJ2-5; D is uncertain. The CDR3 runs 14 residues. V was cut by 0 bases and J by 1 base, with 7 bases left in between. Germline CDR1 SGDLS, CDR2 YYNGEE. The CDR3 coding sequence is TGTGCCAGCAGCGTAGATGGGCCCCAAGAGACCCAGTACTTC. Encoded protein: CASSVDGPQETQYF.

The chain links TRBV30 to TRBJ1-2, with a possible D match to TRBD1 (6 bases). Trimming cost V 4 bases and J 6 bases, with 15 bases left between them. This CDR3 is 13 amino acids long. Germline V gene data show CDR1 as GTSNPN and CDR2 as SVGIG (reference sequence). The CDR3 nucleotides are TGTGCCTGGAATTTAGGACAGCTCGATGGCTACACCTTC. It yields the protein CAWNLGQLDGYTF.

V is TRBV28 and J is TRBJ1-1; weak D call: TRBD1 (5 bases). The V end lost 7 bases, the J end lost 4 bases, and 19 bases lay between the germline ends. The germline V gene has CDR1 MDHEN and CDR2 SYDVKM. The CDR3 sequence is 15 residues long. The CDR3 region has the DNA TGTGCCAGCAATCCCGGGGGAGGGTTTCCCACTGAAGCTTTCTTT. Protein sequence: CASNPGGGFPTEAFF.

The chain couples TRBV4-2 to TRBJ2-7; 7 nucleotides line up with TRBD1. CDR1 is LGHNA, CDR2 YNFKEQ, per germline. The CDR3 spans 13 residues. J was trimmed by 6 bases and V by 4 bases; bases with no gene match: 6. As DNA, the CDR3 is TGTGCCAGCAGCCGCACAGGGGCGGGCGAGCAGTACTTC. Protein product: CASSRTGAGEQYF.

The chain joins TRBV7-9 to TRBJ2-2, with 9 positions matching TRBD1. This CDR3 region has 16 residues. Germline-derived CDR1 and CDR2 are SEHNR and FQNEAQ (reference sequence). V lost 3 bases and J lost 7; bases outside the gene matches: 9. The CDR3 DNA sequence: TGTGCCAGCAGCTTCGTCCCGGGACAGGGAGGCGGGGAGCTGTTTTTT. Its protein is CASSFVPGQGGGELFF.

This clonotype came up many times. The V gene is TRBV5-1, the J gene TRBJ2-1; 10 nucleotides agree with TRBD2. Per the germline V gene, CDR1 is SGHRS and CDR2 is YFSETQ. V was pared by 1 base and J by 9 bases, with 4 bases of the junction left unmatched. CDR3 length: 14 residues. CDR3 protein: CASSLSSGGIEQFF. The DNA for the CDR3 is TGCGCCAGCAGCTTGTCTAGCGGGGGAATTGAGCAGTTCTTC.

The chain recombines TRBV7-2 with TRBJ1-1, with a weak D call TRBD1 (6 bases). The CDR3 loop spans 18 amino acids. V gave up 5 bases and J gave up 0 bases, with 22 bases separating them. Germline CDR1 reads SGHTA; CDR2 reads FQGNSA. In DNA form, the CDR3 reads TGTGCCAGCAGCGCCATACGGCGGGGGCTCCCCCTGAACACTGAAGCTTTCTTT. It specifies CASSAIRRGLPLNTEAFF.

This sequence joins TRBV7-6 and TRBJ2-1; 13 bases map to TRBD2. V dropped 10 bases and J dropped 10; count of bases not matched to a gene: 13. The CDR3 totals 15 residues. The germline CDR1 and CDR2 sequences are SGHVS and FNYEAQ. In DNA form, the CDR3 reads TGTGCCACATATCCGGGACTAGCGGGGTTGGGGGAGCAGTTCTTC. Protein product: CATYPGLAGLGEQFF.

The chain employs TRBV7-9 and TRBJ1-4, with 8 bases matching TRBD1. Germline CDR1 SEHNR, CDR2 FQNEAQ (reference sequence). This CDR3 region has 15 residues. The trim removed 5 bases at V and 6 bases at J, leaving 8 bases unmatched. The chain's CDR3 is CASSVNQGAYEKLFF. The CDR3 DNA follows: TGTGCCAGCAGCGTAAATCAGGGGGCTTATGAAAAACTGTTTTTT.